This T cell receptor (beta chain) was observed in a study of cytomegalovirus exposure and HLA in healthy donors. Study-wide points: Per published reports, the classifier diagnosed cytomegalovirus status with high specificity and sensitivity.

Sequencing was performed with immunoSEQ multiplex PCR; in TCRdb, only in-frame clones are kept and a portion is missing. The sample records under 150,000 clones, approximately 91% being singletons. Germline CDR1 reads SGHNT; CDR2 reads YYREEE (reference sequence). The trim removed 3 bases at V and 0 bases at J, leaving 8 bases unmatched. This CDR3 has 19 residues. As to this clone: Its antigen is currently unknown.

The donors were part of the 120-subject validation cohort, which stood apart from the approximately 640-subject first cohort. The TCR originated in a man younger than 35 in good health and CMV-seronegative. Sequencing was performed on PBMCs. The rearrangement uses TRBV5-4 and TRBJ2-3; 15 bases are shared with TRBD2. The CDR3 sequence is CASSSGLAGGPASTDTQYF. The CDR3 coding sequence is TGTGCCAGCAGCTCAGGACTAGCGGGGGGGCCAGCTAGCACAGATACGCAGTATTTT.